Below are 20 T cell receptor beta chains sequenced from a single sample in a study of blood T cell repertoires in COVID-19. The protocol was immunoSEQ multiplex PCR, while the TCRdb copy is restricted to in-frame clones and leaves out a portion. The data contain over 150,000 clones, roughly four fifths of them singletons. Material for sequencing was peripheral blood. The receptors originated from a woman in her seventies with COVID-19, enrolled during active disease.

V gene TRBV6-2 or TRBV6-3 combines with J gene TRBJ1-1; D may be TRBD1 (6 bases). This CDR3 contains 16 residues. Germline CDR1 is MNHEY and CDR2 is SVGEGT. With 6 bases removed from V and 1 base from J, the gap between germline ends came to 18 bases. CDR3 nucleotides: TGTGCCAGCAGATACCGACAGGCTGGCACGAACACTGAAGCTTTCTTT. The encoded protein is CASRYRQAGTNTEAFF.

V is TRBV28 and J is TRBJ1-5, with D possibly TRBD1 on 5 matching bases. CDR3 size: 12 residues. The germline V gene has CDR1 MDHEN and CDR2 SYDVKM. Trimming left V 10 bases short and J 4 bases short, with 11 bases between. The CDR3 sequence is CAIRQLNQPQHF. The CDR3 region has the DNA TGTGCCATCCGACAGCTTAATCAGCCCCAGCATTTT. Full variable domain (outside the CDR3, taken from reference TRBV28 and TRBJ1-5): DVKVTQSSRYLVKRTGEKVFLECVQDMDHENMFWYRQDPGLGLRLIYFSYDVKMKEKGDIPEGYSVSREKKERFSLILESASTNQTSMYLCAIRQLNQPQHFGDGTRLSIL.

This clone has only one observation. J is TRBJ2-7 and V is TRBV5-1, with 9 positions matching TRBD1. V shed 2 bases, J shed 2 bases, and the junction held 5 bases outside the gene matches. From germline, CDR1 is SGHRS and CDR2 YFSETQ. The CDR3 loop spans 15 amino acids. The CDR3 DNA reads as TGCGCCAGCAGCTTACCGGGACAGGGAACCTACGAGCAGTACTTC. It codes for CASSLPGQGTYEQYF.

This clone has a handful of counts. This sample also contains other DNA sequences that code for the same CDR3. The gene calls are TRBV3-1 (or the pseudogene TRBV3-2) and TRBJ1-4; 8 positions agree with TRBD1. Germline CDR1 is LGHDT and CDR2 is YNNKEL (reference sequence). The CDR3 extends over 14 amino acids. V trimming: 4 bases; J trimming: 2 bases; junction bases outside the gene matches: 0. The CDR3 bases are TGTGCCAGCAGCCGACAGGGGACTAATGAAAAACTGTTTTTT. The encoded protein is CASSRQGTNEKLFF.

The chain combines TRBV7-3 with TRBJ2-6; D is uncertain. V was trimmed by 2 bases and J by 0 bases, leaving 11 bases between them. Germline CDR1 and CDR2: SGHTA and FQGTGA. This CDR3 spans 17 amino acids. CDR3 region: CASSLSDALSGANVLTF. The CDR3 nucleotides read TGTGCCAGCAGCTTATCCGATGCGCTCTCTGGGGCCAACGTCCTGACTTTC.

The chain recombines TRBV7-3 with TRBJ1-4; 9 bases line up with TRBD1. There are 15 residues in the CDR3. V dropped 4 bases and J dropped 8; count of bases not matched to a gene: 8. Germline V gene lookup returns CDR1 SGHTA and CDR2 FQGTGA. The CDR3 DNA reads as TGTGCCAGCAGCTCGACCGGGACAGGGCAGGAAAAACTGTTTTTT. Amino acid sequence: CASSSTGTGQEKLFF.

This chain uses TRBV19 with TRBJ1-5; D is possibly TRBD1 (6 bases). V lost 7 bases to trimming and J lost 5 bases, with 18 bases between them. Germline V gene lookup returns CDR1 LNHDA and CDR2 SQIVND (reference sequence). This CDR3 contains 15 residues. This CDR3 reads CASTVRGSNYQPQHF. Here the CDR3 DNA reads TGTGCCAGTACTGTAAGGGGGTCGAACTATCAGCCCCAGCATTTT.

In its sample, this clone was seen once. J is TRBJ2-7 and V is TRBV6-5; possible D gene TRBD2, 6 bases. This CDR3 region has 15 residues. V was clipped by 6 bases and J by 3 bases, with 18 bases between them. The V gene's germline CDR1 is MNHEY and CDR2 SVGAGI. The CDR3 DNA is TGTGCCAGCAGCCCCCCCCAACTCGGGGGCTACGAGCAGTACTTC. Translating gives CASSPPQLGGYEQYF.

This chain uses TRBV7-9 with TRBJ1-1; D is undetermined. Deletions cut 5 bases from V and 1 base from J, with 5 bases between. This CDR3 has 12 amino acids. Germline loops: CDR1 SEHNR, CDR2 FQNEAQ (reference sequence). The DNA for the CDR3 is TGTGCCAGCAGCGTCAGGAACACTGAAGCTTTCTTT. It is translated as CASSVRNTEAFF.

The V call is TRBV18, the J call TRBJ2-1; weak D call: TRBD1 (5 bases). With 4 bases removed from V and 0 bases from J, the gap between germline ends came to 10 bases. CDR1 and CDR2 (germline): KGHSH, LQKENI. This CDR3 region has 15 residues. CDR3 nucleotide sequence: TGTGCCAGCTCACTTGGACAAGGCTCCTACAATGAGCAGTTCTTC. It yields the protein CASSLGQGSYNEQFF.

The V gene is TRBV9, the J gene TRBJ1-6; D gene uncertain. CDR3 length equals 14 residues. Germline loops: CDR1 SGDLS, CDR2 YYNGEE. Trimming pared 5 bases from V and 5 bases from J, leaving 11 bases between. The CDR3 DNA reads TGTGCCAGCAGTGTCACAGAGCATAATTCACCCCTCCACTTT. It is translated as CASSVTEHNSPLHF.

The rearrangement uses TRBV5-5 and TRBJ2-7; 7 bases are shared with TRBD1. The V segment lost 3 bases and the J segment 3 bases; nucleotides outside the gene matches: 9. The length of the CDR3 is 15 residues. Germline CDR1 reads SGHKS; CDR2 reads YYEKEE (reference sequence). The CDR3 spells CASSYDRAEFYEQYF. The DNA for the CDR3 is TGTGCCAGCAGCTATGACAGGGCCGAATTCTACGAGCAGTACTTC.

The chain combines TRBV3-1 (or the pseudogene TRBV3-2) with TRBJ1-1; D gene ambiguous. Looked up from germline, CDR1 is LGHDT and CDR2 is YNNKEL (reference sequence). V lost 2 bases, J lost 1 base, and 14 bases lay in between. The CDR3 is made up of 16 amino acids. Here the CDR3 reads CASSQSGTGPNTEAFF. The CDR3 DNA sequence: TGTGCCAGCAGCCAAAGCGGTACTGGTCCGAACACTGAAGCTTTCTTT.

The rearrangement uses TRBV11-3 and TRBJ1-1, with D unresolved. Trimming left V 4 bases short and J 2 bases short, with 8 bases between. This CDR3 contains 13 residues. From germline, CDR1 is SGHNT and CDR2 YENEEA. The CDR3 loop reads CASSSYYNTEAFF. CDR3 coding DNA: TGTGCCAGCAGCTCATACTACAACACTGAAGCTTTCTTT.

The chain employs TRBV6-6 and TRBJ2-7; D gene unclear. Germline V gene lookup returns CDR1 MNHNY and CDR2 SVGAGI (reference sequence). The ends were cut back, 6 bases at V and 0 bases at J, with 15 bases in the middle. There are 15 residues in the CDR3. CDR3 amino acids: CASRKVADISYEQYF. For the CDR3, the DNA is TGTGCCAGCAGAAAGGTGGCTGACATCTCCTACGAGCAGTACTTC.

The V and J genes are TRBV4-3 and TRBJ1-2; D is perhaps TRBD1 (5 bases). Germline CDR1 reads LGHNA; CDR2 reads YSLEER. This CDR3 is 15 amino acids long. Deletions cut 1 base from V and 0 bases from J, with 9 bases between. The CDR3 bases are TGCGCCAGCAGCCAAGCAGACAGTACTAACTATGGCTACACCTTC. Its protein product is CASSQADSTNYGYTF.

This clone was detected only once. This chain connects TRBV3-1 (or the pseudogene TRBV3-2) to TRBJ1-3; D might be TRBD1 (6 bases). CDR3 length: 14 amino acids. V shed 5 bases and J shed 4 bases, with 12 bases lying between them. The germline gives CDR1 LGHDT, CDR2 YNNKEL (reference sequence). CDR3: CASSFTDRGNTIYF. In DNA, the CDR3 is TGTGCCAGCAGCTTCACGGACAGAGGAAACACCATATATTTT.

As to this clone: Different DNA sequences within this sample yield the same CDR3. For the CDR3, the DNA is TGTGCCACCAGTGATTCCCGCTATGGCTACACCTTC. Protein: CATSDSRYGYTF. The chain has TRBV24-1 and TRBJ1-2, with D hard to call. In germline, CDR1 is KGHDR, CDR2 SFDVKD. V dropped 2 bases and J dropped 4 bases, with 4 bases sitting between them. This CDR3 region has 12 residues.

V usage is TRBV5-5 and J usage is TRBJ2-7, with 8 bases identical to TRBD2. CDR1 SGHKS and CDR2 YYEKEE come from the germline V gene (reference sequence). V lost 4 bases and J lost 3; bases outside the gene matches: 12. This CDR3 contains 16 residues. The CDR3 loop is CASSREWTSLSYEQYF. The CDR3 nucleotides are TGTGCCAGCAGCAGAGAATGGACTAGCCTTAGCTACGAGCAGTACTTC.

The chain combines TRBV7-2 with TRBJ1-6; TRBD1 matches 9 bases. V gave up 1 base and J gave up 9 bases; unmatched junction bases: 7. CDR3 length equals 16 residues. Germline V gene data show CDR1 as SGHTA and CDR2 as FQGNSA. The CDR3 is CASSLEGGQGLSPLHF. In DNA, the CDR3 is TGTGCCAGCAGCTTAGAGGGGGGACAGGGACTTTCACCCCTCCACTTT.